Listed below are T cell receptor beta chains from one sample, sequenced in a study of PD-1 blockade in classical Hodgkin lymphoma. Using immunoSEQ multiplex PCR, the repertoire was profiled, and TCRdb retains in-frame clones only, with some absent. Of under 25,000 clones in the sample, around three quarters were seen once. This specimen consisted of peripheral blood mononuclear cells (PBMCs), obtained before the second cycle of nivolumab. Every receptor here comes from a human donor with classical Hodgkin lymphoma. Each CDR3 is given with its conserved first and last residue. A D gene is named only where the DNA matches it firmly. Only part of the rows carry a size: once, few, many, or a class if the clone is expanded.

V	D	size	J	CDR3	DNA
TRBV9	TRBD2	-	TRBJ2-1	CASSVGLAGNNEQFF	TGTGCCAGCAGCGTAGGCCTAGCGGGGAACAATGAGCAGTTCTTC
TRBV19	TRBD1	-	TRBJ1-3	CASSTTGTGGLGNTIYF	TGTGCCAGTAGTACAACCGGGACAGGGGGCCTTGGAAACACCATATATTTT
TRBV4-1	-	-	TRBJ2-3	CASSLEGPDTQYF	TGCGCCAGCAGCCTCGAAGGACCAGATACGCAGTATTTT
TRBV6-6	-	-	TRBJ2-5	CASRGANGAETQYF	TGTGCCAGCAGAGGGGCAAACGGGGCAGAGACCCAGTACTTC
TRBV4-1	-	-	TRBJ1-6	CASSPGPISPLHF	TGCGCCAGCAGCCCTGGTCCAATTTCACCCCTCCACTTT
TRBV7-2	-	few	TRBJ2-2	CASSLAQGPGELFF	TGTGCCAGCAGCTTAGCGCAGGGGCCCGGGGAGCTGTTTTTT
TRBV6-1	-	-	TRBJ2-5	CATSGSEGYQETQYF	TGTGCCACCAGTGGCTCGGAGGGGTACCAAGAGACCCAGTACTTC
TRBV19	-	few	TRBJ2-4	CASSIGTPARMNIQYF	TGTGCCAGTAGTATAGGGACCCCAGCCCGAATGAACATTCAGTACTTC
TRBV14	TRBD1	-	TRBJ2-7	CASSQDSRYRGREQYF	TGTGCCAGCAGCCAAGATTCTCGGTACAGGGGGCGAGAGCAGTACTTC
TRBV7-9	TRBD1	once	TRBJ2-1	CASSLFPGTGGNEQFF	TGTGCCAGCAGCTTATTTCCCGGGACAGGGGGCAATGAGCAGTTCTTC
TRBV6-5	TRBD2	few	TRBJ2-1	CASSPLGGENEQFF	TGTGCCAGCAGCCCTCTCGGGGGGGAGAATGAGCAGTTCTTC
TRBV28	-	-	TRBJ2-1	CASSLSRKVEQFF	TGTGCCAGCAGTTTATCTAGAAAGGTTGAGCAGTTCTTC
TRBV20-1	-	few	TRBJ1-1	CSARAIEAFF	TGCAGTGCTAGAGCAATTGAAGCTTTCTTT
TRBV18	-	-	TRBJ2-1	CASSPRLGDNEQFF	TGTGCCAGCTCACCGCGACTAGGGGACAATGAGCAGTTCTTC
TRBV7-5	-	-	TRBJ2-3	CASSLAPSTDTQYF	TGTGCCAGCAGCTTGGCGCCTAGCACAGATACGCAGTATTTT
TRBV4-1	-	-	TRBJ2-7	CASSQQSTSYEQYF	TGCGCCAGCAGCCAACAGTCAACTTCCTACGAGCAGTACTTC
TRBV11-1	-	-	TRBJ2-7	CASSRAPTYEQYF	TGTGCCAGCAGCCGGGCCCCCACCTACGAGCAGTACTTC
TRBV15	-	-	TRBJ2-2	CATSRDPKGELFF	TGTGCCACCAGCAGAGACCCCAAAGGGGAGCTGTTTTTT
TRBV19	-	-	TRBJ2-6	CASHMVGGGSGANVLTF	TGTGCCAGCCATATGGTTGGAGGGGGCTCTGGGGCCAACGTCCTGACTTTC
TRBV4-1	-	-	TRBJ2-3	CASSQDAILIWDTQYF	TGCGCCAGCAGCCAAGACGCCATACTTATATGGGATACGCAGTATTTT
TRBV6-5	-	-	TRBJ1-1	CASSSQGFGEAFF	TGTGCCAGCAGCTCCCAGGGTTTCGGGGAAGCTTTCTTT
TRBV10-1	TRBD2	-	TRBJ2-2	CASSESGREGPGELFF	TGCGCCAGCAGTGAGTCCGGGCGGGAGGGCCCTGGGGAGCTGTTTTTT
TRBV18	TRBD1	-	TRBJ2-5	CASSPTRTGVMQETQYF	TGTGCCAGCTCACCAACAAGGACAGGGGTTATGCAAGAGACCCAGTACTTC
TRBV6-1	-	-	TRBJ2-3	CASSDGGFTDTQYF	TGTGCCAGCAGTGATGGGGGATTCACAGATACGCAGTATTTT
TRBV4-1	-	-	TRBJ2-7	CASSPTEDYGEQYF	TGCGCCAGCAGCCCGACGGAGGATTATGGCGAGCAGTACTTC
TRBV5-6	-	-	TRBJ1-2	CASSFGGDDYGYTF	TGTGCCAGCAGCTTCGGCGGGGATGACTATGGCTACACCTTC
TRBV4-1	TRBD2	-	TRBJ2-5	CASSLGLAGVLETQYF	TGCGCCAGCAGCCTCGGACTAGCGGGAGTCCTTGAGACCCAGTACTTC
TRBV11-3	TRBD1	-	TRBJ1-1	CASSSDRGTEAFF	TGTGCCAGCAGCTCAGACAGGGGCACTGAAGCTTTCTTT
TRBV6-1	-	-	TRBJ2-7	CASSEGGLKNEQYF	TGTGCCAGCAGTGAAGGGGGGTTGAAAAACGAGCAGTACTTC
TRBV4-2	-	-	TRBJ2-3	CASSPGGLESDTQYF	TGTGCCAGCAGCCCCGGGGGGCTAGAATCAGATACGCAGTATTTT
TRBV18	-	-	TRBJ1-1	CASSPERGSTEAFF	TGTGCCAGCTCACCGGAAAGGGGGAGCACTGAAGCTTTCTTT
TRBV11-2	-	-	TRBJ2-1	CASSEFRSNEQFF	TGTGCCAGCAGCGAGTTTAGGAGCAATGAGCAGTTCTTC
TRBV28	-	-	TRBJ2-4	CASSFGQRENIQYF	TGTGCCAGCAGTTTCGGGCAGCGGGAAAACATTCAGTACTTC
TRBV6-1	-	-	TRBJ1-2	CASSVAGGDGYTF	TGTGCCAGCAGTGTCGCGGGCGGGGATGGCTACACCTTC